What follows are 21 T cell receptor beta chains derived from one specimen sequenced in a study of T cell repertoires in cytomegalovirus infection. Their recognized antigens are unknown. From the reads, TCRdb called clonotypes with MiXCR, one entry per CDR3 protein. The repertoire holds about 830,000 distinct CDR3 sequences, with approximately 32% as singletons. Sample: cultured CD8+ T cells from PBMCs, taken from culture after CMV antigen stimulation. All receptors come from a human donor in good health (CMV status not recorded). Some clones in this sample may be carry-over from other donors' samples.

This rearrangement joins TRBV19 to TRBJ1-3, with TRBD1 as a possible D gene (6 bases). The CDR3 spans 16 residues. Germline V gene data show CDR1 as LNHDA and CDR2 as SQIVND (reference sequence). V lost 5 bases and J 0 bases, leaving 14 bases between the germline ends. CDR3 bases: TGTGCCAGTAGTGCGGGACACATGAGCTCTGGAAACACCATATATTTT. This gives the protein CASSAGHMSSGNTIYF. The full variable domain, rest sourced from reference TRBV19 and TRBJ1-3, is DGGITQSPKYLFRKEGQNVTLSCEQNLNHDAMYWYRQDPGQGLRLIYYSQIVNDFQKGDIAEGYSVSREKKESFPLTVTSAQKNPTAFYLCASSAGHMSSGNTIYFGEGSWLTVV.

This sequence joins TRBV7-9 and TRBJ2-3; the match to TRBD2 covers 13 bases. CDR1 and CDR2 from the germline V gene are SEHNR and FQNEAQ (reference sequence). The V and J ends lost 4 bases and 0 bases, in that order; junction bases with no gene match: 4. This CDR3 contains 17 residues. DNA for the CDR3: TGTGCCAGCAGCTCGGGACTAGCGGGACAGAGCACAGATACGCAGTATTTT. Protein sequence: CASSSGLAGQSTDTQYF.

The rearrangement joins TRBV19 to TRBJ2-1; D may correspond to TRBD1 or TRBD2 (6 bases each). From germline, CDR1 is LNHDA and CDR2 SQIVND (reference sequence). The CDR3 has 15 amino acids. V was clipped by 3 bases and J by 6 bases, with 15 bases between them. The CDR3 loop is CASSIDGGGGNEQFF. DNA for the CDR3: TGTGCCAGTAGTATCGACGGAGGGGGAGGCAATGAGCAGTTCTTC. The variable domain in full, with the rest retrieved from reference TRBV19 and TRBJ2-1, is DGGITQSPKYLFRKEGQNVTLSCEQNLNHDAMYWYRQDPGQGLRLIYYSQIVNDFQKGDIAEGYSVSREKKESFPLTVTSAQKNPTAFYLCASSIDGGGGNEQFFGPGTRLTVL.

CDR3 in amino acids: CASSLTGLAEYNEQFF. The CDR3 DNA sequence: TGTGCCAGCTCACTAACGGGACTAGCGGAATACAATGAGCAGTTCTTC. The gene calls are TRBV18 and TRBJ2-1, with 11 bases aligning to TRBD2. Germline CDR1 KGHSH, CDR2 LQKENI. The CDR3 consists of 16 residues. J was trimmed by 4 bases and V by 4 bases; bases with no gene match: 6.

The chain joins TRBV12-3 or TRBV12-4 to TRBJ2-3, with 12 bases lining up with TRBD2. The ends lost 5 bases at V and 0 bases at J; junction bases unmatched: 9. This CDR3 is 18 amino acids long. This chain's CDR3 is CASSQTSGGLSSTDTQYF. CDR3 in DNA: TGTGCCAGCAGTCAGACTAGCGGGGGCCTCTCTAGCACAGATACGCAGTATTTT.

This clonotype was seen a handful of times. The rearrangement uses TRBV12-3 or TRBV12-4 and TRBJ2-2; 13 bases align to TRBD2. The J segment lost 0 bases and the V segment lost 6 bases, leaving 7 bases of the junction unmatched. The CDR3 runs to 18 residues. CDR3 sequence (DNA): TGTGCCAGCAGCACGGGGACTAGCGGGGCCGCGAACACCGGGGAGCTGTTTTTT. Encoded protein: CASSTGTSGAANTGELFF.

The CDR3, as DNA: TGCAGTGCTCAGGACCGAAACACCGGGGAGCTGTTTTTT. Encoded protein: CSAQDRNTGELFF. The gene calls are TRBV20-1 and TRBJ2-2; D not resolved. Germline CDR1 and CDR2: DFQATT and SNEGSKA (reference sequence). V gave up 5 bases and J gave up 2 bases, with 9 bases separating them. This CDR3 region has 13 residues.

This clonotype was observed a few times. The chain recombines TRBV5-5 with TRBJ2-7, with 9 bases matching TRBD1. The CDR3 contains 18 residues. The J segment lost 7 bases and the V segment lost 4 bases, leaving 21 bases of the junction unmatched. CDR1 and CDR2 from the germline V gene are SGHKS and YYEKEE (reference sequence). The CDR3 nucleotides read TGTGCCAGCAGCCCGAGGGACAGGGAAATAGGAGTCCGTAGAGAGCAGTACGTC. As protein: CASSPRDREIGVRREQYV.

As to this clonotype: The junction differs from germline at one of its ends, possibly a read error. This chain connects TRBV10-2 to TRBJ2-1, with D possibly TRBD2 on 6 matching bases. Germline V gives CDR1 WSHSY, CDR2 SAAADI. The CDR3 is 14 amino acids. CDR3 sequence reads: CASSSAGSFNEQFF. The CDR3 nucleotides are TGCGCCAGCAGCTCAGCGGGTTCCTTCAATGAGCAGTTCTTC.

The V gene is TRBV7-6, the J gene TRBJ1-5, with 11 bases fitting TRBD1. The CDR3 length is 15 residues. The V gene's germline CDR1 is SGHVS and CDR2 FNYEAQ. The ends lost 5 bases at V and 7 bases at J; junction bases unmatched: 7. The CDR3: CASSGQGARSQPQHF. In DNA form, the CDR3 reads TGTGCCAGCAGCGGACAGGGGGCAAGAAGCCAGCCCCAGCATTTT. The entire variable domain, with the rest obtained from reference TRBV7-6 and TRBJ1-5, is as follows: GAGVSQSPRYKVTKRGQDVALRCDPISGHVSLYWYRQALGQGPEFLTYFNYEAQQDKSGLPNDRFSAERPEGSISTLTIQRTEQRDSAMYRCASSGQGARSQPQHFGDGTRLSIL.

This clonotype was seen a few times. The V and J genes are TRBV10-3 and TRBJ1-5; TRBD1 agrees at 7 bases. The germline gives CDR1 ENHRY, CDR2 SYGVKD. The CDR3 loop spans 13 amino acids. V gave up 8 bases and J gave up 3 bases; unmatched junction bases: 4. The CDR3 sequence is CAIGTVLNQPQHF. In nucleotides, the CDR3 is TGTGCCATCGGGACAGTCCTCAATCAGCCCCAGCATTTT.

V is TRBV2 and J is TRBJ1-5; possibly TRBD1 for D (6 bases). This CDR3 has 15 amino acids. The V end lost 4 bases, the J end lost 5 bases, and 15 bases lay between the germline ends. The germline CDR1 and CDR2 sequences are SNHLY and FYNNEI. The CDR3 DNA reads TGTGCCAGCAGTGGGACAGACTACACCCATCAGCCCCAGCATTTT. Its protein product is CASSGTDYTHQPQHF.

J is TRBJ2-7 and V is TRBV29-1, with 7 bases identical to TRBD1. The CDR3 is 14 residues long. After removal of 6 bases from V and 2 bases from J, the junction contained 10 bases not matched to a gene. Germline V gene lookup returns CDR1 SQVTM and CDR2 ANQGSEA. Here the CDR3 DNA reads TGCAGCGTGAAAAGACAGGGCTATGCCTACGAGCAGTACTTC. Amino acid sequence: CSVKRQGYAYEQYF.

This sequence joins TRBV15 and TRBJ2-3; maybe TRBD2 (5 bases). This CDR3 contains 14 residues. V was cut by 3 bases and J by 1 base, with 8 bases left in between. Germline CDR1 LNHNV, CDR2 YYDKDF (reference sequence). This CDR3 reads CATSRFGGTDTQYF. CDR3 sequence (DNA): TGTGCCACCAGCAGGTTCGGGGGCACAGATACGCAGTATTTT.

In this sample, this clonotype turned up a few times. The chain couples TRBV4-2 to TRBJ2-7; 7 bases map to TRBD2. Germline CDR1 LGHNA, CDR2 YNFKEQ. CDR3 length equals 18 residues. The V and J ends lost 1 base and 4 bases, in that order; junction bases with no gene match: 16. CDR3 DNA: TGTGCCAGCAGCCAAGGGGCCCTAGCGGCTCCTAAAGGGTACGAGCAGTACTTC. Protein sequence: CASSQGALAAPKGYEQYF.

The rearrangement links TRBV15 to TRBJ2-1, with 10 bases matching TRBD1. CDR3 length: 15 amino acids. CDR1 LNHNV and CDR2 YYDKDF come from the germline V gene (reference sequence). J gave up 3 bases and V 4 bases, and 3 bases lay outside the gene matches. The CDR3 bases are TGTGCCACCAGCATCGACAGGGGGCTCTACAATGAGCAGTTCTTC. Amino acids: CATSIDRGLYNEQFF.

There are a few counts of this clonotype. This chain joins TRBV5-4 and TRBJ2-2; unclear D gene. The CDR3 consists of 17 residues. The V and J ends lost 2 bases and 5 bases respectively, with 19 bases between them. Per the germline V gene, CDR1 is SGHNT and CDR2 is YYREEE (reference sequence). CDR3 in amino acids: CASSFWKDRAGTGELFF. The DNA of the CDR3 is TGTGCCAGCAGCTTTTGGAAAGATAGGGCCGGAACCGGGGAGCTGTTTTTT.

In its sample, this clonotype was seen a few times. The chain combines TRBV6-6 with TRBJ1-1; D unclear. Trimming removed 8 bases at V and 4 bases at J, with 20 bases between. This CDR3 region has 15 residues. Looked up from germline, CDR1 is MNHNY and CDR2 is SVGAGI (reference sequence). The CDR3 is CASGVGLLGPTEAFF. Written as DNA, the CDR3 is TGTGCCAGCGGGGTCGGACTTTTGGGCCCCACTGAAGCTTTCTTT.

This chain links TRBV9 with TRBJ2-1; 12 nucleotides agree with TRBD1. Germline V lookup: CDR1 SGDLS, CDR2 YYNGEE. The CDR3 is 16 residues long. With V trimmed by 4 bases and J by 2 bases, 4 bases remained unmatched. The CDR3 spells CASSLGTGGTYNEQFF. The CDR3 region has the DNA TGTGCCAGCAGCCTAGGGACAGGGGGCACCTACAATGAGCAGTTCTTC.

There are many counts of this clonotype. This chain links TRBV12-3 or TRBV12-4 with TRBJ2-2; D call uncertain. There are 15 residues in the CDR3. V shed 4 bases and J shed 2 bases, with 11 bases lying between them. Written as DNA, the CDR3 is TGTGCCAGCAGTTCCGTGACCCTTAACACCGGGGAGCTGTTTTTT. Encoded protein: CASSSVTLNTGELFF.

The chain employs TRBV27 and TRBJ1-5, with no clear D. V lost 1 base and J lost 2, with 6 bases in between. CDR1 and CDR2 from the germline V gene are MNHEY and SMNVEV (reference sequence). The CDR3 contains 14 residues. The CDR3 DNA sequence: TGTGCCAGCAGTTTATACGAGGGCAATCAGCCCCAGCATTTT. It translates to CASSLYEGNQPQHF.